This T cell receptor (beta chain) was identified in a study of blood T cell repertoires in COVID-19. The repertoire was sequenced with immunoSEQ multiplex PCR; TCRdb's copy has only in-frame clones and lacks some. The data contain a few hundred thousand clones, approximately 78% of them seen just once; the ten biggest clones take up 10%. V lost 0 bases and J lost 4; bases outside the gene matches: 2. The CDR3 runs to 14 residues. Germline values: CDR1 GTSNPN, CDR2 SVGIG (reference sequence). This TCR came from a woman older than 75 with acute or convalescent COVID-19. This rearrangement joins TRBV30 to TRBJ1-4, with 7 positions matching TRBD1. Sequences were obtained from peripheral blood. The CDR3 loop is CAWSVGQSNEKLFF. CDR3 in DNA: TGTGCCTGGAGTGTGGGACAGAGTAATGAAAAACTGTTTTTT. The full variable domain, completed using reference TRBV30 and TRBJ1-4, is SQTIHQWPATLVQPVGSPLSLECTVEGTSNPNLYWYRQAAGRGLQLLFYSVGIGQISSEVPQNLSASRPQDRQFILSSKKLLLSDSGFYLCAWSVGQSNEKLFFGSGTQLSVL.